A selection of T cell receptor beta chains follows, all from one sample in a study of T-cell reconstitution after alpha-beta-depleted transplantation in children. TCRdb analysed the PCR reads with MiXCR anew, one entry per CDR3 protein. This sample has about 420,000 distinct CDR3 sequences, with 15% to 20% found just once. Sample: PBMCs, mostly from graft donor cells, taken 360 days after TCRalphabeta/CD19-depleted stem cell transplant. These receptors were collected from a boy younger than two who had a stem cell transplant for Wiskott-Aldrich syndrome, so the T cells may come from the graft donor. Both conserved end residues are part of each CDR3. D genes are given only for firm matches. Clone size is shown for a subset of rows, as once, few, many or a class of expanded clone.

TRBV5-1	-	-	TRBJ2-2	CASSFWIDGELFF	TGCGCCAGCAGCTTTTGGATAGACGGGGAGCTGTTTTTT
TRBV5-1	few	-	TRBJ2-7	CASSWARPYEQYF	TGCGCCAGCAGCTGGGCAAGACCATACGAGCAGTACTTC
TRBV12-3/TRBV12-4	-	TRBD1	TRBJ1-5	CASSRGTGGFQPQHF	TGTGCCAGCAGTCGCGGGACAGGGGGATTTCAGCCCCAGCATTTT
TRBV20-1	-	-	TRBJ2-3	CSAPRSTDTQYF	TGCAGTGCTCCCCGGAGCACAGATACGCAGTATTTT
TRBV14	few	-	TRBJ2-5	CASRPTGWETQYF	TGTGCCAGCAGACCTACAGGGTGGGAGACCCAGTACTTC
TRBV7-2	-	TRBD1	TRBJ2-7	CASSVQGARSYEQYF	TGTGCCAGCAGCGTCCAGGGGGCGCGGTCCTACGAGCAGTACTTC
TRBV6-1	few	TRBD1	TRBJ2-7	CASSPHPGDRQKYEQYF	TGTGCCAGCAGTCCCCATCCAGGGGACAGGCAAAAATACGAGCAGTACTTC
TRBV7-2	-	TRBD2	TRBJ2-2	CASSSGLALGGELFF	TGTGCCAGCAGCTCTGGACTAGCTCTAGGCGGGGAGCTGTTTTTT
TRBV3-1	few	TRBD1	TRBJ2-1	CASSRDGTVYNEQFF	TGTGCCAGCAGTCGAGACGGGACAGTCTACAATGAGCAGTTCTTC
TRBV6-1	few	-	TRBJ2-2	CASSEITGYTGELFF	TGTGCCAGCAGTGAAATCACAGGGTACACCGGGGAGCTGTTTTTT
TRBV9	few	-	TRBJ1-2	CASSPSGTPYGYTF	TGTGCCAGCAGCCCAAGCGGGACACCATATGGCTACACCTTC
TRBV5-1	-	-	TRBJ2-4	CASSPPELAKNIQYF	TGCGCCAGCAGCCCTCCTGAGCTAGCCAAAAACATTCAGTACTTC
TRBV29-1	few	-	TRBJ2-5	CSVEQGQETQYF	TGCAGCGTTGAGCAGGGTCAAGAGACCCAGTACTTC
TRBV29-1	-	-	TRBJ1-2	CSVDSGDYGYTF	TGCAGCGTTGATTCGGGAGACTATGGCTACACCTTC
TRBV15	many	TRBD2	TRBJ2-3	CATSRDRREGRDTQYF	TGTGCCACCAGCAGAGATAGGCGGGAGGGCCGGGATACGCAGTATTTT
TRBV4-3	-	TRBD1	TRBJ2-7	CASSQAGQGNEQYF	TGCGCCAGCAGCCAAGCCGGACAGGGAAACGAGCAGTACTTC
TRBV7-8	-	-	TRBJ1-4	CASSSGGTSSEKLFF	TGTGCCAGCAGCTCCGGGGGCACGTCTAGTGAAAAACTGTTTTTT
TRBV13	-	TRBD1	TRBJ2-7	CASRGQGIPYEQYF	TGTGCCAGCAGGGGACAGGGAATTCCCTACGAGCAGTACTTC
TRBV20-1	-	-	TRBJ2-7	CSASYKTYEQYF	TGCAGTGCTAGCTACAAGACCTACGAGCAGTACTTC
TRBV6-5	-	-	TRBJ2-4	CASSYSAWAKNIQYF	TGTGCCAGCAGTTACTCCGCGTGGGCGAAAAACATTCAGTACTTC
TRBV7-2	few	TRBD1	TRBJ1-6	CASSPGTGGRPLHF	TGTGCCAGCAGCCCCGGGACAGGGGGGAGACCCCTCCACTTT
TRBV29-1	few	TRBD2	TRBJ2-1	CSVEKPLLLAGSNEQFF	TGCAGCGTTGAAAAACCACTCCTTCTAGCGGGGAGTAATGAGCAGTTCTTC
TRBV12-3/TRBV12-4	few	-	TRBJ1-2	CASSYVQGHPWTF	TGTGCCAGCAGTTATGTACAGGGTCACCCGTGGACCTTC
TRBV7-9	few	-	TRBJ2-5	CASSLVGLGETQYF	TGTGCCAGCAGCTTAGTTGGATTGGGGGAGACCCAGTACTTC
TRBV15	many	TRBD1	TRBJ2-7	CATSRRTGVDYEQYF	TGTGCCACCAGCAGAAGGACAGGGGTGGACTACGAGCAGTACTTC
TRBV29-1	-	-	TRBJ2-7	CSAGAGVSYEQYF	TGCAGCGCAGGGGCAGGGGTCTCCTACGAGCAGTACTTC
TRBV12-3/TRBV12-4	few	-	TRBJ1-2	CASRPGGLNYGYTF	TGTGCCAGCAGGCCGGGCGGCCTCAACTATGGCTACACCTTC
TRBV5-1	few	TRBD2	TRBJ2-1	CASKRTSGSSYNEQFF	TGCGCCAGCAAACGGACTAGCGGCAGCTCCTACAATGAGCAGTTCTTC
TRBV24-1	-	-	TRBJ1-2	CATSDSGTHRMYGYTF	TGTGCCACCAGTGATTCGGGCACTCACAGAATGTATGGCTACACCTTC
TRBV7-2	-	-	TRBJ2-5	CASGWRGAETQYF	TGTGCCAGCGGGTGGAGGGGGGCGGAGACCCAGTACTTC
TRBV29-1	-	-	TRBJ2-7	CSVAVLTAAYEQYF	TGCAGCGTCGCAGTCCTGACAGCGGCCTACGAGCAGTACTTC
TRBV4-1	-	-	TRBJ2-5	CASSQKGWRGGLETQYF	TGCGCCAGCAGCCAAAAAGGTTGGCGGGGAGGCTTAGAGACCCAGTACTTC
TRBV12-3/TRBV12-4	few	TRBD2	TRBJ2-1	CASSTRAGGWNEQFF	TGTGCCAGCAGCACCAGGGCGGGGGGGTGGAATGAGCAGTTCTTC
TRBV4-3	-	-	TRBJ1-2	CASSQERASVHGYTF	TGCGCCAGCAGCCAAGAGAGAGCCTCGGTGCATGGCTACACCTTC
TRBV5-6	many	-	TRBJ2-5	CASSRQDQETQYF	TGTGCCAGCAGCAGACAGGACCAAGAGACCCAGTACTTC
TRBV5-6	few	-	TRBJ2-3	CASSAQPADTQYF	TGTGCCAGCAGCGCTCAACCGGCGGATACGCAGTATTTT
TRBV4-1	-	-	TRBJ2-3	CASSRGIRTDTQYF	TGCGCCAGCAGTCGGGGGATACGCACAGATACGCAGTATTTT
TRBV7-9	-	-	TRBJ1-5	CASSTGTSNQPQHF	TGTGCCAGCAGCACCGGGACTAGCAATCAGCCCCAGCATTTT
TRBV5-1	few	TRBD1	TRBJ1-2	CASSVDRASYTF	TGCGCCAGCAGCGTGGACAGGGCATCTTACACCTTC
TRBV28	many	TRBD2	TRBJ2-5	CASSLSGGVETQYF	TGTGCCAGCAGTTTGAGCGGGGGGGTGGAGACCCAGTACTTC
TRBV6-5	few	-	TRBJ2-2	CASSYLAAGELFF	TGTGCCAGCAGTTACCTAGCTGCCGGGGAGCTGTTTTTT
TRBV15	-	TRBD2	TRBJ2-1	CATSQSPSSGLYNEQFF	TGTGCCACCAGCCAGTCCCCCTCTAGCGGGTTGTACAATGAGCAGTTCTTC
TRBV7-2	many	TRBD2	TRBJ2-1	CASSSQWTSGRRNEQFF	TGTGCCAGCAGCTCCCAGTGGACTAGCGGGAGGAGGAATGAGCAGTTCTTC
TRBV5-5	few	-	TRBJ2-1	CASSSRWGSEQFF	TGTGCCAGCAGCTCTCGTTGGGGCAGTGAGCAGTTCTTC
TRBV10-3	-	-	TRBJ1-2	CAISPMGIYGYTF	TGTGCCATCAGTCCTATGGGGATCTATGGCTACACCTTC
TRBV11-2	few	TRBD1	TRBJ2-4	CASSLEGQGINIQYF	TGTGCCAGCAGCTTAGAGGGACAGGGGATTAACATTCAGTACTTC
TRBV27	-	-	TRBJ2-4	CASSFHSKNIQYF	TGTGCCAGCAGTTTTCACAGCAAAAACATTCAGTACTTC
TRBV29-1	many	-	TRBJ2-1	CSACGDEQFF	TGCAGCGCGTGCGGCGATGAGCAGTTCTTC
TRBV6-5	-	-	TRBJ1-1	CASISSGVEAFF	TGTGCCAGCATTTCCTCGGGCGTTGAAGCTTTCTTT
TRBV3-1	-	-	TRBJ2-1	CASSRSPVDRNEQFF	TGTGCCAGCAGCCGCTCCCCGGTTGATAGGAATGAGCAGTTCTTC
TRBV5-1	few	-	TRBJ2-7	CASSLIGSAYEQYF	TGCGCCAGCAGCTTGATTGGCAGCGCCTACGAGCAGTACTTC
TRBV5-5	-	-	TRBJ2-7	CASSVPGGQGYF	TGTGCCAGCAGCGTCCCGGGAGGACAGGGGTACTTC
TRBV5-4	few	-	TRBJ2-3	CASSLYQGPYSQSTDTQYF	TGTGCCAGCAGCTTGTACCAGGGGCCCTACTCCCAAAGCACAGATACGCAGTATTTT
TRBV7-9	few	-	TRBJ2-7	CASSNRGTYEQYF	TGTGCCAGCAGCAATCGGGGGACGTACGAGCAGTACTTC
TRBV30	few	-	TRBJ2-1	CAWSLAGWGEQFF	TGTGCCTGGAGTCTCGCTGGGTGGGGTGAGCAGTTCTTC
TRBV6-1	many	-	TRBJ2-5	CASSDTVQETQYF	TGTGCCAGCAGTGATACAGTCCAAGAGACCCAGTACTTC
TRBV29-1	few	TRBD1	TRBJ1-4	CSVDGQGVEKLFF	TGCAGCGTTGATGGACAGGGAGTGGAAAAACTGTTTTTT